This TCR beta chain emerged from a study of blood T cell repertoires in COVID-19. The germline V gene has CDR1 SGHDT and CDR2 YYEEEE. The CDR3 spans 16 residues. The trim removed 0 bases at V and 4 bases at J, leaving 5 bases unmatched. As regards this clone: Other DNA sequences from this sample encode an identical CDR3 as well.

Repertoires were generated with immunoSEQ multiplex PCR, while TCRdb's copy carries only in-frame clones and drops some. The table records 200,000 to 250,000 clones, 85% of them present only once. This chain connects TRBV5-6 to TRBJ2-7; TRBD2 aligns across 12 bases. The specimen sequenced was peripheral blood. The TCR sequence derives from a man in his forties or fifties with acute or convalescent COVID-19. This chain's CDR3 is CASSLGTSGGRYEQYF. DNA of the CDR3: TGTGCCAGCAGCTTGGGCACTAGCGGGGGGCGGTACGAGCAGTACTTC. The complete variable domain, with remaining parts taken from reference TRBV5-6 and TRBJ2-7, reads DAGVTQSPTHLIKTRGQQVTLRCSPKSGHDTVSWYQQALGQGPQFIFQYYEEEERQRGNFPDRFSGHQFPNYSSELNVNALLLGDSALYLCASSLGTSGGRYEQYFGPGTRLTVT.